This T cell receptor beta chain derives from a study of siplizumab effects on memory and regulatory T cells (dated by TCRdb to 2018 to 2020). For the study in its entirety: The effect of the anti-CD2 antibody siplizumab on alloreactive T-cell subsets was examined in allogeneic mixed lymphocyte reactions constructed from human PBMCs.

The investigation overall reported the following: Because sequences below about 10^-5 frequency were poorly captured, only a minor fraction of alloreactive clones could be mapped to unstimulated subsets. Siplizumab significantly reduced the cumulative frequency of alloreactive sequences traceable to unstimulated CD4+ memory T cells. No functional confirmation was obtained for the suppressive function of proliferating Tregs from siplizumab cultures. Compared with memory T cells, unstimulated naive T cells appeared more diverse, and naive cells seemed to make a substantial contribution to the alloresponse. In reactions with siplizumab, an average of approximately 69% of mappable alloreactive CD4+ clones were Treg-derived, compared with 26.9% in control reactions. For roughly 75-96% of proliferating CD4+ or CD8+ clones, no naive or memory phenotype could be assigned.

TCRbeta CDR3 sequencing was performed on sorted unstimulated T cells and on proliferating T cells recovered from mixed lymphocyte reactions. Fresh whole blood from around 11 HLA-typed healthy donors was used to isolate PBMCs. Receptors were amplified or captured by the immunoSEQ multiplex PCR assay. Some 100,000 TCR templates per sample were assayed by the deep sequencing platform. Genomic DNA extracted from sorted T cells was used for TCRbeta CDR3 sequencing. The authors' analysis ran thus. The R programming language was used for the clonal analysis of the TCRbeta CDR3 data. Alloreactive CD4+ and CD8+ clones were identified by comparing unstimulated samples to CFSE-low samples taken after the reaction. Alloreactive CD4+ clones were assigned to regulatory or non-regulatory origin by matching sequences to sorted unstimulated Treg and non-Treg repertoires. TCRdb provides this immuneACCESS table in a form limited to in-frame rearrangements. Some clones are lacking; in checked studies, under half of them reflect an unresolved V gene, and why the rest are absent is not known. That table gives V, J and clone size, and the DNA gave D and trimming. This sample holds 80,000 to 130,000 clones; about 91% were observed only once. The ten largest make up roughly 2.7% of the sample.

About this clone: Its antigen specificity is not known. No much larger clone exists at a distance of one base, and base qualities are not known.

The TCR originated in a human donor in good health. Some clones in this sample may be carry-over from other donors' samples. The source material was CD4+ T cells sorted from blood.

The CDR3 region has the sequence CASSLRSSGGQETQYF. The nucleotides are TGTGCCAGCAGCTTGAGGTCTAGCGGGGGGCAGGAGACCCAGTACTTC. The rearrangement joined TRBV7-9 to TRBJ2-5, with 11 middle bases fitting TRBD2. The CDR3 goes from the cysteine to the phenylalanine over 16 residues. Just the 48-base CDR3 DNA is kept, in frame starting at base 1. V is pruned by 3 bases and J by 5 bases, leaving 8 bases of the junction without a gene match. From the germline V gene (reference sequence), CDR1 is SEHNR and CDR2 is FQNEAQ. The entire variable domain, with the stretches around the CDR3 drawn from the reference TRBV7-9 and TRBJ2-5 proteins, is DTGVSQNPRHKITKRGQNVTFRCDPISEHNRLYWYRQTLGQGPEFLTYFQNEAQLEKSRLLSDRFSAERPKGSFSTLEIQRTEQGDSAMYLCASSLRSSGGQETQYFGPGTRLLVL.